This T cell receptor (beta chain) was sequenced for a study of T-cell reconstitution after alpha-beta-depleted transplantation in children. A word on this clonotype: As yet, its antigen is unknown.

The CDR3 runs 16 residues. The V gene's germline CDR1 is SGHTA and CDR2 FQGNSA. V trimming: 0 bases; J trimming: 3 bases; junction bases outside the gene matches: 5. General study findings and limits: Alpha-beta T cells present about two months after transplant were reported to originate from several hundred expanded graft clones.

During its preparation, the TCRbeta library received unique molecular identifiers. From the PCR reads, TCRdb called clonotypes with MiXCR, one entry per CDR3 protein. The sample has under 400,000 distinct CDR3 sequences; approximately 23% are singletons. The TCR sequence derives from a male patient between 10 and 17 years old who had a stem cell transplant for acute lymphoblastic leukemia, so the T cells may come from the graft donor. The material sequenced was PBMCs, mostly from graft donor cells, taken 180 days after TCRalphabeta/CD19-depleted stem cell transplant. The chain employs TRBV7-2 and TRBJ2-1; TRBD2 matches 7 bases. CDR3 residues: CASSLAGWEGYNEQFF. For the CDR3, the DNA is TGTGCCAGCAGCTTAGCTGGGTGGGAGGGCTACAATGAGCAGTTCTTC.